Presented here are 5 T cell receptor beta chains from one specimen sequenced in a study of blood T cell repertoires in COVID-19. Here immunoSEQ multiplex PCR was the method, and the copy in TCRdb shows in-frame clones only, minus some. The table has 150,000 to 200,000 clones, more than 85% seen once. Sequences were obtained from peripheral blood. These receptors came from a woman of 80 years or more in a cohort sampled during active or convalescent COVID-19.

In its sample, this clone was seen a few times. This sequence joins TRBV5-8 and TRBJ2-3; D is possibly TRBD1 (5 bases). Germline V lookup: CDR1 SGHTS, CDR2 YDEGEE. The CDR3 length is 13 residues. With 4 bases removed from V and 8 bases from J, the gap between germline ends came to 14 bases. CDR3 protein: CASSLYRSSTQYF. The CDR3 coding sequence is TGTGCCAGCAGCCTTTACAGGTCCAGTACGCAGTATTTT.

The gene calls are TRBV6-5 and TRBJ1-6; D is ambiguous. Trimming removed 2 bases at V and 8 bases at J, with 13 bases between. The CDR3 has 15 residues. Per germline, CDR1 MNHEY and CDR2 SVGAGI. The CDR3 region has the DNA TGTGCCAGCAGTTACGTCCCCGAAGGAGATTCACCCCTCCACTTT. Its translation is CASSYVPEGDSPLHF.

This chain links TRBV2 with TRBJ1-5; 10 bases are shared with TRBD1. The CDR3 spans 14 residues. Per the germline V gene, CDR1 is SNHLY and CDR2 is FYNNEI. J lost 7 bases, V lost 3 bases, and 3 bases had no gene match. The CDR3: CASSETGGGQPQHF. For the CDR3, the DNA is TGTGCCAGCAGTGAGACAGGGGGCGGGCAGCCCCAGCATTTT.

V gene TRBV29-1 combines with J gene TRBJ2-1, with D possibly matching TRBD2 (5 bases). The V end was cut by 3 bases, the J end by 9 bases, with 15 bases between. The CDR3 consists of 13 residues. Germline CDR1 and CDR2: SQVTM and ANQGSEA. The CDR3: CSVEREAFGEQFF. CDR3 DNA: TGCAGCGTTGAGAGGGAAGCGTTCGGTGAGCAGTTCTTC.

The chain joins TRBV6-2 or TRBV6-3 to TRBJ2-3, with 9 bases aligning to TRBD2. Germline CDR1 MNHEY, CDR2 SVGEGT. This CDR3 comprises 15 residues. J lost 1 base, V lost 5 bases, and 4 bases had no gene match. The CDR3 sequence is CASSQGLAGTDTQYF. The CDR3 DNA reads TGTGCCAGCAGTCAGGGACTAGCTGGCACAGATACGCAGTATTTT.